The present T cell receptor (beta chain) was sequenced within a study of cytomegalovirus exposure and HLA in healthy donors. This clone was found once. The CDR3 runs 13 residues. The ends lost 5 bases at V and 4 bases at J; junction bases unmatched: 4. In germline, CDR1 is MNHNS, CDR2 SASEGT. The PCR used 60 Vbeta and 13 Jbeta primers. The authors' processing: Tens of millions of unique TCR beta chains, about 10 million of them shared, were counted by a later analysis. Only in-frame clones appear in the TCRdb table, and some are missing; sequencing was by immunoSEQ multiplex PCR. For V, J and clone size, that table is used; D and trimming come from the DNA. The data hold approximately 240,000 clones, with around 89% observed a single time.

Source material: PBMCs. The genes are TRBV6-1 and TRBJ1-1; 7 bases line up with TRBD1. This sequence originates from a woman between 18 and 30 years old in good health and CMV-seronegative. The CDR3 DNA follows: TGTGCCAGCAGTCTCGACAGGGTCACTGAAGCTTTCTTT. Its protein product is CASSLDRVTEAFF.